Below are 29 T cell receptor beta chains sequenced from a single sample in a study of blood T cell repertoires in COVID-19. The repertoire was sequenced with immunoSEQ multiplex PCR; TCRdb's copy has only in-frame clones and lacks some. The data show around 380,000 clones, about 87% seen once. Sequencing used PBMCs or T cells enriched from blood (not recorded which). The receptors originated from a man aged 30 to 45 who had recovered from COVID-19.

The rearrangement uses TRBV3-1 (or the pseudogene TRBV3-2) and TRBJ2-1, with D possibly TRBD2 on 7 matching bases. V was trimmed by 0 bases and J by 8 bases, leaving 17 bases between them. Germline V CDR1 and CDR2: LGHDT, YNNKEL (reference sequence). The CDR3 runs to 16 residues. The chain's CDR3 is CASSQEVLGGRDEQFF. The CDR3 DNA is TGTGCCAGCAGCCAAGAGGTTCTGGGGGGGCGCGATGAGCAGTTCTTC.

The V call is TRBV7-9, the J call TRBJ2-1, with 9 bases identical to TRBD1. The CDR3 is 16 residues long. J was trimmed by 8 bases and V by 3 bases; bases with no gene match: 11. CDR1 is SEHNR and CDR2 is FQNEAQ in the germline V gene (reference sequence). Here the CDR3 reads CASSFPLRTGVHEQFF. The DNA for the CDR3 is TGTGCCAGCAGCTTCCCCCTCAGGACAGGGGTCCATGAGCAGTTCTTC.

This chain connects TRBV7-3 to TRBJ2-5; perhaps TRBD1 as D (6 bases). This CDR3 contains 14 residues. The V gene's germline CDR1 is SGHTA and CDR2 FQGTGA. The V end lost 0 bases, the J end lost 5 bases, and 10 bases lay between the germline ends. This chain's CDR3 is CASSLTGGDETQYF. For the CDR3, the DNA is TGTGCCAGCAGCTTAACAGGGGGTGATGAGACCCAGTACTTC. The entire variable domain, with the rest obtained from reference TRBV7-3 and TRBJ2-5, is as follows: GAGVSQTPSNKVTEKGKYVELRCDPISGHTALYWYRQSLGQGPEFLIYFQGTGAADDSGLPNDRFFAVRPEGSVSTLKIQRTERGDSAVYLCASSLTGGDETQYFGPGTRLLVL.

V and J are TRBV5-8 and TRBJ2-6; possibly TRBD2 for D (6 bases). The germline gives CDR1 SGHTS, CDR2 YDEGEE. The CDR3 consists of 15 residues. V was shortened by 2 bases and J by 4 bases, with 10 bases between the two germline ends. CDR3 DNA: TGTGCCAGCAGCTTTGGGGGGACCGGGGCCAACGTCCTGACTTTC. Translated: CASSFGGTGANVLTF.

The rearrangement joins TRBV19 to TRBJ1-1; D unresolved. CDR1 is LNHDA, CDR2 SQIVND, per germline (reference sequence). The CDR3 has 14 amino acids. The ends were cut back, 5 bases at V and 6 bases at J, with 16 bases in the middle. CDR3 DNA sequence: TGTGCCAGTAGTTCAGGCCGATTGAGGGCTGAAGCTTTCTTT. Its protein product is CASSSGRLRAEAFF.

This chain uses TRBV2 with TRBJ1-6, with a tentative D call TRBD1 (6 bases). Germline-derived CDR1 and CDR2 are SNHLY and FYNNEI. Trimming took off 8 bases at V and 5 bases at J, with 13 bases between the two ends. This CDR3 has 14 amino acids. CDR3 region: CASGRDTNNSPLHF. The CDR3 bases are TGTGCCAGCGGTAGGGACACTAATAATTCACCCCTCCACTTT.

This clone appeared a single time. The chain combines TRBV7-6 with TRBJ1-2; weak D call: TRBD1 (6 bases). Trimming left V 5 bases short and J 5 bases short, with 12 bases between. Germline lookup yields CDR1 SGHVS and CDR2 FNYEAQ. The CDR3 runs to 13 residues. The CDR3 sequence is CASSKDSGYGYTF. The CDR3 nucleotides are TGTGCCAGCAGCAAGGACAGCGGTTATGGCTACACCTTC.

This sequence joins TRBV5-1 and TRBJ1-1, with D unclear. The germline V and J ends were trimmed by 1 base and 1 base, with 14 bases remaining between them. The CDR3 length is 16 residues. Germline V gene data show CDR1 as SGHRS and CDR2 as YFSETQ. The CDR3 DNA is TGCGCCAGCAGCTTGTCCCCACAGATTTCGAACACTGAAGCTTTCTTT. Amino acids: CASSLSPQISNTEAFF.

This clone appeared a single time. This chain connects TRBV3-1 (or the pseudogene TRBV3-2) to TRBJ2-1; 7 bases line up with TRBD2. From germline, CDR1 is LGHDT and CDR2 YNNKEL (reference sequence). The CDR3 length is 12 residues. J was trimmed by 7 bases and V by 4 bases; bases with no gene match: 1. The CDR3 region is CASSPGGNEQFF. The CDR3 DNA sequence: TGTGCCAGCAGCCCGGGGGGTAATGAGCAGTTCTTC.

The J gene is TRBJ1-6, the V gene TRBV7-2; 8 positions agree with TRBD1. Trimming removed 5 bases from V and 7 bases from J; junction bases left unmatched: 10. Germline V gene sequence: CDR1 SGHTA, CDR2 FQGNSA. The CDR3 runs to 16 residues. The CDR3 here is CASSPRPGQGNSPLHF. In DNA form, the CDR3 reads TGTGCCAGCAGCCCAAGGCCTGGACAGGGCAATTCACCCCTCCACTTT.

CDR3 nucleotides: TGTGCCAGCAGTGAAGCGGGACAGGGAGAAGGAGGCTACACCTTC. Translated: CASSEAGQGEGGYTF. This chain uses TRBV6-1 with TRBJ1-2, with 9 bases that match TRBD1. Germline-derived CDR1 and CDR2 are MNHNS and SASEGT. V lost 0 bases, J lost 8 bases, and 7 bases stayed unmatched. This CDR3 contains 15 residues.

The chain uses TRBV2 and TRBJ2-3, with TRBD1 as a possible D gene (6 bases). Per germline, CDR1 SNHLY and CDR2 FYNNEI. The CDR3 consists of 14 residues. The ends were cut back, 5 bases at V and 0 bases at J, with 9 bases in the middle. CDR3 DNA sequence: TGTGCCAGCAGTCGGGACACCAGCACAGATACGCAGTATTTT. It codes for CASSRDTSTDTQYF. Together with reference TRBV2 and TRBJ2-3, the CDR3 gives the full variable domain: EPEVTQTPSHQVTQMGQEVILRCVPISNHLYFYWYRQILGQKVEFLVSFYNNEISEKSEIFDDQFSVERPDGSNFTLKIRSTKLEDSAMYFCASSRDTSTDTQYFGPGTRLTVL.

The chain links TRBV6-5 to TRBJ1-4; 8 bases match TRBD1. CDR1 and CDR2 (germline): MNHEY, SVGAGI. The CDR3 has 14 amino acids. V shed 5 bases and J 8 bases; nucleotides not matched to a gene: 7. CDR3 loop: CASSSQGATEKLFF. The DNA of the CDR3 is TGTGCCAGCAGTAGTCAGGGGGCTACCGAAAAACTGTTTTTT.

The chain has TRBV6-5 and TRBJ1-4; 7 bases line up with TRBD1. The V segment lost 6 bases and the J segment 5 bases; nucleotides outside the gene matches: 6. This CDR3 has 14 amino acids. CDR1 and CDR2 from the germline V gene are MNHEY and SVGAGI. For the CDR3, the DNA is TGTGCCAGCAGGCAGGGGGTCGGGAATGAAAAACTGTTTTTT. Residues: CASRQGVGNEKLFF.

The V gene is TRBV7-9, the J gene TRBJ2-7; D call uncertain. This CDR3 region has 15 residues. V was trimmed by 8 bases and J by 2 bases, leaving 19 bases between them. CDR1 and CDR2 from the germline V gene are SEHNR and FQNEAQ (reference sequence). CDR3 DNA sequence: TGTGCCAGCGGTGAGACTCGACTCCACCCCTACGAGCAGTACTTC. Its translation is CASGETRLHPYEQYF.

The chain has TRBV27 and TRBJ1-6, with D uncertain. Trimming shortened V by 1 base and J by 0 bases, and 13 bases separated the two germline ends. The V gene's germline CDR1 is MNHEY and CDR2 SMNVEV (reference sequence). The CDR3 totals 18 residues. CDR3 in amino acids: CASSLLAGISSYNSPLHF. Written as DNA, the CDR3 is TGTGCCAGCAGTTTATTGGCGGGGATCAGCTCCTATAATTCACCCCTCCACTTT.

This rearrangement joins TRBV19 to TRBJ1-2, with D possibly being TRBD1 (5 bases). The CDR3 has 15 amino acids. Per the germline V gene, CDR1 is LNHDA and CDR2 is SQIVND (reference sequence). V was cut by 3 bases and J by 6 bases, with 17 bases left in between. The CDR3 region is CASSMSHPGGDGYTF. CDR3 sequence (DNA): TGTGCCAGTAGTATGTCTCACCCCGGGGGGGATGGCTACACCTTC.

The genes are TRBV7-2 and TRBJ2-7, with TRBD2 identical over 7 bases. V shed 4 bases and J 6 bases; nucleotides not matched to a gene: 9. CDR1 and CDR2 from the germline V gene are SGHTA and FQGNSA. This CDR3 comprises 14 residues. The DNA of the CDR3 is TGTGCCAGCAGCTCAGTGATGACTAGCCGCGAGCAGTACTTC. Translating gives CASSSVMTSREQYF.

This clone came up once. The CDR3: CASSSPTGTETQYF. The CDR3, as DNA: TGTGCCAGCAGCTCTCCCACAGGGACAGAGACCCAGTACTTC. The chain is built from TRBV5-4 and TRBJ2-5, with D possibly TRBD1 on 6 matching bases. Per the germline V gene, CDR1 is SGHNT and CDR2 is YYREEE (reference sequence). Trimming removed 3 bases from V and 4 bases from J, with 13 bases in between. This CDR3 has 14 residues.

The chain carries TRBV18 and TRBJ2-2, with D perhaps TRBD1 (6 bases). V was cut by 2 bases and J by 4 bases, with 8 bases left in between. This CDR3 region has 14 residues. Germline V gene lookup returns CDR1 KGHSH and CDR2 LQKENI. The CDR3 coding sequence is TGTGCCAGCTCACCAAAACAGGGCACCGGGGAGCTGTTTTTT. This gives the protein CASSPKQGTGELFF.

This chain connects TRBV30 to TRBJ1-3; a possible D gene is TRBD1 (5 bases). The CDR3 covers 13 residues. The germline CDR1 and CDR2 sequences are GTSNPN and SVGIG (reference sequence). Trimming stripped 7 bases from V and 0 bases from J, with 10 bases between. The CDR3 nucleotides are TGTGCCTTTCAGGGCAGCTCTGGAAACACCATATATTTT. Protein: CAFQGSSGNTIYF.

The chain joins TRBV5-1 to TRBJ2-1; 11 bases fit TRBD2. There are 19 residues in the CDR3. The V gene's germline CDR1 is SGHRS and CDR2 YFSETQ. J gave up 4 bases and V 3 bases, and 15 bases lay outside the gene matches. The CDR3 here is CASSSLAPSGGLGYNEQFF. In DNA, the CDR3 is TGCGCCAGCAGCTCCCTCGCGCCTAGCGGGGGGCTAGGGTACAATGAGCAGTTCTTC.

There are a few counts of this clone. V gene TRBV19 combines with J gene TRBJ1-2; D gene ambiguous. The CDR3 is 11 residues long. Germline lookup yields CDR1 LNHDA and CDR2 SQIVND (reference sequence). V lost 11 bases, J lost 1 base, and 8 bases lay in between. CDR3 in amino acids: CACDNNYGYTF. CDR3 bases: TGTGCCTGCGACAATAACTATGGCTACACCTTC.

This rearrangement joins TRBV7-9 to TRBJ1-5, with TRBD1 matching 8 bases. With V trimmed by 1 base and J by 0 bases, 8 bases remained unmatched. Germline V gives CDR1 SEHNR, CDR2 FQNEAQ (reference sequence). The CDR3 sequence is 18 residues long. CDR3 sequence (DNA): TGTGCCAGCAGCTTAGTAACAACAGGGGGAGTTAGCAATCAGCCCCAGCATTTT. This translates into CASSLVTTGGVSNQPQHF. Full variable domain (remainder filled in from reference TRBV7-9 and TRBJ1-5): DTGVSQNPRHKITKRGQNVTFRCDPISEHNRLYWYRQTLGQGPEFLTYFQNEAQLEKSRLLSDRFSAERPKGSFSTLEIQRTEQGDSAMYLCASSLVTTGGVSNQPQHFGDGTRLSIL.

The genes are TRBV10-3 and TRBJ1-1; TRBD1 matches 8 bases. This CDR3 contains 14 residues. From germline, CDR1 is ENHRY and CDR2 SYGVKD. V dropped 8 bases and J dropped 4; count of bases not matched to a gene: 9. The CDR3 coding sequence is TGTGCCATCTGGCGTGGACAGGGCGGCACTGAAGCTTTCTTT. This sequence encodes CAIWRGQGGTEAFF.

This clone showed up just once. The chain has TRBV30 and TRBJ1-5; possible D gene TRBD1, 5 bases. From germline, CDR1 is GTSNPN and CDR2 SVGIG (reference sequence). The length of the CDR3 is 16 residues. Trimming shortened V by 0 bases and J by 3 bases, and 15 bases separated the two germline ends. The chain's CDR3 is CAWSVLSGTFNQPQHF. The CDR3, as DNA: TGTGCCTGGAGTGTACTGTCAGGGACTTTCAATCAGCCCCAGCATTTT. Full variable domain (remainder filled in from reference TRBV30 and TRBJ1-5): SQTIHQWPATLVQPVGSPLSLECTVEGTSNPNLYWYRQAAGRGLQLLFYSVGIGQISSEVPQNLSASRPQDRQFILSSKKLLLSDSGFYLCAWSVLSGTFNQPQHFGDGTRLSIL.

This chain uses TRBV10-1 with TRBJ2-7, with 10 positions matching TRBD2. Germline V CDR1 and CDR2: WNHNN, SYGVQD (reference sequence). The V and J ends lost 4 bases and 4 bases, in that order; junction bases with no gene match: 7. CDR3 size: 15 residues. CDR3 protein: CASSGPSGGPYEQYF. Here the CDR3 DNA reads TGCGCCAGCAGTGGACCTAGCGGGGGTCCATACGAGCAGTACTTC.

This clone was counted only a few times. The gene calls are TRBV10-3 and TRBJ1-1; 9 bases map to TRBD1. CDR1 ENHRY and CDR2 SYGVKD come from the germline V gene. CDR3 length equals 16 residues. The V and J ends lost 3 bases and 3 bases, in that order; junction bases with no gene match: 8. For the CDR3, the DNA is TGTGCCATCAGTGACCCCCCCGGGACAGGGTACACTGAAGCTTTCTTT. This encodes CAISDPPGTGYTEAFF.

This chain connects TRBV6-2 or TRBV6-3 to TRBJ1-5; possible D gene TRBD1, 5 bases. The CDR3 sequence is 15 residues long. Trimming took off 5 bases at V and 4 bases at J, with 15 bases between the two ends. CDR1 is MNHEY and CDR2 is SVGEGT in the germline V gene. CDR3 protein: CASSLVGRGNQPQHF. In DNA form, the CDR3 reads TGTGCCAGCAGTCTGGTTGGGAGGGGTAATCAGCCCCAGCATTTT.